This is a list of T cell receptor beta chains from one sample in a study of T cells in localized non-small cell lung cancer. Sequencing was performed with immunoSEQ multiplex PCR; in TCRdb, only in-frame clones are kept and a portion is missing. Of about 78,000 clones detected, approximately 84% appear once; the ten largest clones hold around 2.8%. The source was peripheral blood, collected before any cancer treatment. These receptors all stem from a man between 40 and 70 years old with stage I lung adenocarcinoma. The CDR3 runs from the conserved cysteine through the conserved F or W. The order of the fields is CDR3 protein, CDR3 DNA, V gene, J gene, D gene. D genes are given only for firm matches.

cdr3_aa: CSVVKRGAQETQYF
cdr3_nt: TGCAGCGTTGTTAAGCGGGGGGCCCAAGAGACCCAGTACTTC
v_call: TRBV29-1
j_call: TRBJ2-5
d_call: TRBD2

cdr3_aa: CASSDGREQYF
cdr3_nt: TGTGCCAGCAGCGACGGGCGCGAGCAGTACTTC
v_call: TRBV5-6
j_call: TRBJ2-7
d_call: NA

cdr3_aa: CASSLGHSSYEQYF
cdr3_nt: TGTGCCAGCAGCTTAGGACACAGCTCCTACGAGCAGTACTTC
v_call: TRBV7-2
j_call: TRBJ2-7
d_call: NA

cdr3_aa: CATWLEPVGEQYF
cdr3_nt: TGTGCCACCTGGTTGGAACCAGTGGGCGAGCAGTACTTC
v_call: TRBV6-6
j_call: TRBJ2-7
d_call: NA

cdr3_aa: CASRSEGVSWTEAFF
cdr3_nt: TGTGCCAGCAGAAGCGAAGGGGTTTCCTGGACTGAAGCTTTCTTT
v_call: TRBV6-1
j_call: TRBJ1-1
d_call: NA

cdr3_aa: CASSLGWAGKNIQYF
cdr3_nt: TGTGCCAGCAGCTTAGGATGGGCGGGGAAAAACATTCAGTACTTC
v_call: TRBV7-2
j_call: TRBJ2-4
d_call: NA

cdr3_aa: CASGLAGGYNEQFF
cdr3_nt: TGTGCCAGCGGACTAGCGGGGGGGTACAATGAGCAGTTCTTC
v_call: TRBV9
j_call: TRBJ2-1
d_call: TRBD2

cdr3_aa: CASSSQVGVYNEQFF
cdr3_nt: TGTGCCAGCAGCTCTCAAGTCGGAGTTTACAATGAGCAGTTCTTC
v_call: TRBV7-2
j_call: TRBJ2-1
d_call: NA

cdr3_aa: CASSQRETATSIYEQYF
cdr3_nt: TGTGCCAGCAGCCAGAGAGAGACGGCCACTAGTATCTACGAGCAGTACTTC
v_call: TRBV9
j_call: TRBJ2-7
d_call: NA

cdr3_aa: CASRETGYGNTIYF
cdr3_nt: TGTGCCAGTAGGGAGACAGGGTACGGAAACACCATATATTTT
v_call: TRBV19
j_call: TRBJ1-3
d_call: TRBD1

cdr3_aa: CASRKEAAGQPQHF
cdr3_nt: TGTGCCAGCAGAAAGGAGGCCGCAGGTCAGCCCCAGCATTTT
v_call: TRBV6-6
j_call: TRBJ1-5
d_call: NA